This is a list of T cell receptor beta chains from one sample in a study of T cell responses to AZD1222 COVID-19 vaccine. The table came from immunoSEQ multiplex PCR; TCRdb's copy has only in-frame clones and leaves some out. The sample yields 150,000 to 200,000 clones, around 92% seen once. Sequencing was performed on peripheral blood, taken on day 0 of AZD1222 vaccination. These receptors were obtained from an adult in good health. Both conserved end residues are part of each CDR3. The D gene is left open where the match is weak. Where a row states a size, it is once, few, many or the class of an expanded clone; other rows omit it.

v_gene	abundance	j_gene	d_gene	CDR3nt	CDR3aa
TRBV10-3	few	TRBJ1-6	TRBD1	TGTGCCATCAGAGATAAACCGGGACAGGAAAATTCACCCCTCCACTTT	CAIRDKPGQENSPLHF
TRBV6-1	NA	TRBJ2-7	TRBD1	TGTGCCAGCAGTGAAGCGGGACAGGGGTTCTACGAGCAGTACTTC	CASSEAGQGFYEQYF
TRBV7-9	NA	TRBJ2-1	NA	TGTGCCAGCAGCTTAGGACTAGTTCAACTCTCCTACAATGAGCAGTTCTTC	CASSLGLVQLSYNEQFF
TRBV11-2	NA	TRBJ2-1	NA	TGTGCCAGCAGTCATAAACGGAACTCCTACAATGAGCAGTTCTTC	CASSHKRNSYNEQFF
TRBV7-9	NA	TRBJ2-1	NA	TGTGCCAGCAGCTTAGGAGGCAGGGGCTCCTACAATGAGCAGTTCTTC	CASSLGGRGSYNEQFF
TRBV4-1	NA	TRBJ1-5	NA	TGCGCCAGCAGCCCTCAAAGCCGCGGGGGAGAGCAGCCCCAGCATTTT	CASSPQSRGGEQPQHF
TRBV4-1	NA	TRBJ1-3	NA	TGCGCCAGCAGCCAAGATCGTGGGGGTAGTGGAAACACCATATATTTT	CASSQDRGGSGNTIYF
TRBV6-5	NA	TRBJ1-6	TRBD1	TGTGCCAGCAGCTCCCAGGGACAGGGTTACTCACCCCTCCACTTT	CASSSQGQGYSPLHF
TRBV15	NA	TRBJ2-6	NA	TGTGCCACCAGCAGAGATCGGCCCTCTGGGGCCAACGTCCTGACTTTC	CATSRDRPSGANVLTF
TRBV12-3/TRBV12-4	NA	TRBJ2-7	TRBD1	TGTGCCAGCAGTTTTAACAGGGGGTACGAGCAGTACTTC	CASSFNRGYEQYF
TRBV14	NA	TRBJ2-7	TRBD1	TGTGCCAGCAGCCGGACAGGAGGTATCTACGAGCAGTACTTC	CASSRTGGIYEQYF
TRBV19	NA	TRBJ1-2	TRBD1	TGTGCCAGTAGTAACAACATACTGGGACAGCCACTCCCGGGTGGCTACACCTTC	CASSNNILGQPLPGGYTF
TRBV18	NA	TRBJ1-2	TRBD1	TGTGCCAGCTCACCTCCCGGGACAGGGATACAGGGCTACACCTTC	CASSPPGTGIQGYTF
TRBV14	NA	TRBJ2-1	TRBD1	TGTGCCAGCAGCCTTTCGGGACAGGGAAGACTGAGCTCCTACAATGAGCAGTTCTTC	CASSLSGQGRLSSYNEQFF
TRBV28	NA	TRBJ2-7	NA	TGTGCCAGCAGTTTGGCAGGCCTCTCCTACGAGCAGTACTTC	CASSLAGLSYEQYF
TRBV4-1	NA	TRBJ2-5	TRBD2	TGCGCCAGCAGCCTCATGATATCCGGGACTAGCGGGGGGGCCCTAGAGACCCAGTACTTC	CASSLMISGTSGGALETQYF
TRBV5-5	NA	TRBJ2-3	TRBD1	TGTGCCAGCAGCTTGTGGGGACAGGTCCCAGATACGCAGTATTTT	CASSLWGQVPDTQYF
TRBV3-1/TRBV3-2	NA	TRBJ1-1	NA	TGTGCCAGCAGCCGGGAAGGGGGTAGAGCTTTCTTT	CASSREGGRAFF
TRBV11-1	NA	TRBJ1-1	NA	TGTGCCAGCAGCTTAGACTGGAACACTGAAGCTTTCTTT	CASSLDWNTEAFF
TRBV18	NA	TRBJ1-2	NA	TGTGCCAGCTCACTGGGGGTCGCGAACTATGGCTACACCTTC	CASSLGVANYGYTF
TRBV28	NA	TRBJ1-2	NA	TGTGCCAGCAGACCTCGGGACCTATCCTATGGCTACACCTTC	CASRPRDLSYGYTF
TRBV4-3	NA	TRBJ1-1	TRBD1	TGCGCCAGCAGCCAGAACAGGGGCGAAGCTTTCTTT	CASSQNRGEAFF
TRBV7-2	NA	TRBJ1-3	NA	TGTGCCAGCAGCTTAGTGGGGGGCGGTGGAAACACCATATATTTT	CASSLVGGGGNTIYF
TRBV18	once	TRBJ2-7	NA	TGTGCCAGCTCACCAGGGTCCATTAAATACTACGAGCAGTACTTC	CASSPGSIKYYEQYF
TRBV12-3/TRBV12-4	NA	TRBJ1-5	TRBD1	TGTGCCAGCAGGTGGACAGGGGGACAGCCCCAGCATTTT	CASRWTGGQPQHF
TRBV5-1	NA	TRBJ1-2	TRBD1	TGCGCCAGCAGCCCGACAGGGGGCAATCTTGGGAACTATGGCTACACCTTC	CASSPTGGNLGNYGYTF
TRBV5-1	NA	TRBJ2-1	TRBD2	TGCGCCAGCACCCACACTAGCGGGGGGCTTACCTACAATGAGCAGTTCTTC	CASTHTSGGLTYNEQFF
TRBV7-9	NA	TRBJ1-2	NA	TGTGCCAGCAGCTTAGATCCGGGCCTTGGGAGCTACACCTTC	CASSLDPGLGSYTF
TRBV11-3	NA	TRBJ1-3	NA	TGTGCCAGCAGCTTAGTTTCGGGTCCGCACACCATATATTTT	CASSLVSGPHTIYF
TRBV7-8	few	TRBJ1-5	TRBD1	TGTGCCAGCAGCTGGGGGACAGGGGGCGACAATCAGCCCCAGCATTTT	CASSWGTGGDNQPQHF
TRBV28	NA	TRBJ1-6	TRBD1	TGTGCCACCCTGGAAAGGGGGACAGGTATATTAGACTCACCCCTCCACTTT	CATLERGTGILDSPLHF
TRBV2	NA	TRBJ2-1	TRBD2	TGTGCCAGCTCATGGGGGGGTGAGCAGTTCTTC	CASSWGGEQFF
TRBV2	NA	TRBJ2-7	TRBD1	TGTGCCAGCAGTGAAGACAGGGGCTGGGCCTACGAGCAGTACTTC	CASSEDRGWAYEQYF
TRBV11-1	NA	TRBJ2-2	TRBD2	TGTGCCAGCAGCCCCTTTGGGGGGGGCACCGGGGAGCTGTTTTTT	CASSPFGGGTGELFF
TRBV30	NA	TRBJ1-3	NA	TGTGCCTGGAGGTACTTCTCTGGAAACACCATATATTTT	CAWRYFSGNTIYF
TRBV6-2/TRBV6-3	NA	TRBJ2-7	NA	TGTGCCAGCAGCCCACCGTGGGATTCGGGGCAGTACTTC	CASSPPWDSGQYF
TRBV27	NA	TRBJ2-1	NA	TGTGCCAGCAGTTTATGGGCCGCCTACAATGAGCAGTTCTTC	CASSLWAAYNEQFF
TRBV19	NA	TRBJ1-5	NA	TGTGCCAGTAGTCGGGGAGAGAATCAGCCCCAGCATTTT	CASSRGENQPQHF
TRBV5-1	NA	TRBJ2-1	NA	TGCGCCAGCAGCTTGAAAGGGTATAGCTCCTACAATGAGCAGTTCTTC	CASSLKGYSSYNEQFF
TRBV30	once	TRBJ1-5	NA	TGTGCCTGGGCGGGCAGCAATCAGCCCCAGCATTTT	CAWAGSNQPQHF
TRBV5-1	NA	TRBJ2-7	NA	TGCGCCAGCAGCGAAAACTACGAGCAGTACTTC	CASSENYEQYF
TRBV19	NA	TRBJ1-6	NA	TGTGCCAGTAGTATAGAGGTCTGGAGGGACGGGAATTCACCCCTCCACTTT	CASSIEVWRDGNSPLHF
TRBV6-5	NA	TRBJ1-2	TRBD1	TGTGCCAGCAGTCGGGACAGGGATAACTATGGCTACACCTTC	CASSRDRDNYGYTF
TRBV19	NA	TRBJ1-3	NA	TGTGCCAGTAGTATGTTGGGGGCAGCCCACACCTCTGGAAACACCATATATTTT	CASSMLGAAHTSGNTIYF
TRBV9	NA	TRBJ1-6	TRBD1	TGTGCCAGCAGCTCCCGGGACAGTCATAATTCACCCCTCCACTTT	CASSSRDSHNSPLHF
TRBV19	NA	TRBJ1-5	NA	TGTGCCAGTAGTATAGGTGGGGGAAGCAATCAGCCCCAGCATTTT	CASSIGGGSNQPQHF
TRBV28	NA	TRBJ1-5	NA	TGTGCCAGCAGTTTATCCCCCCAGCCCCAGCATTTT	CASSLSPQPQHF